The next 17 T cell receptor beta chains were all read from a single sample in a study of T cell responses to AZD1222 COVID-19 vaccine. Some clones are missing from TCRdb's copy, which holds only in-frame ones; the method was immunoSEQ multiplex PCR. The sample yields 110,000 to 150,000 clones, over 90% seen once. The sequences come from peripheral blood, collected on day 0 of AZD1222 vaccination. The receptors shown here come from an adult in good health.

The V and J genes are TRBV7-3 and TRBJ1-5; D uncertain. Per the germline V gene, CDR1 is SGHTA and CDR2 is FQGTGA. The ends were cut back, 1 base at V and 7 bases at J, with 8 bases in the middle. This CDR3 spans 13 amino acids. The CDR3 loop is CASSLKDGQPQHF. The CDR3 coding sequence is TGTGCCAGCAGCTTAAAGGATGGGCAGCCCCAGCATTTT. Filled out from reference TRBV7-3 and TRBJ1-5, the complete variable domain reads GAGVSQTPSNKVTEKGKYVELRCDPISGHTALYWYRQSLGQGPEFLIYFQGTGAADDSGLPNDRFFAVRPEGSVSTLKIQRTERGDSAVYLCASSLKDGQPQHFGDGTRLSIL.

V and J are TRBV7-9 and TRBJ1-2; 8 nucleotides align to TRBD1. This CDR3 region has 14 residues. Germline lookup yields CDR1 SEHNR and CDR2 FQNEAQ (reference sequence). V was pared by 5 bases and J by 3 bases, with 5 bases of the junction left unmatched. The CDR3: CASSARGLYYGYTF. CDR3 sequence (DNA): TGTGCCAGCAGCGCCAGGGGGCTTTACTATGGCTACACCTTC.

Only a few counts were recorded for this clone. The genes are TRBV30 and TRBJ1-1; no firm D call. This CDR3 is 15 amino acids long. The germline V gene has CDR1 GTSNPN and CDR2 SVGIG (reference sequence). Trimming pared 2 bases from V and 0 bases from J, leaving 13 bases between. CDR3 DNA sequence: TGTGCCTGGAGTCGCGGACGGAGCATGAACACTGAAGCTTTCTTT. Translated, it gives CAWSRGRSMNTEAFF.

The rearrangement uses TRBV10-3 and TRBJ2-7; TRBD2 aligns across 14 bases. CDR3 length: 16 amino acids. The V and J ends lost 6 bases and 4 bases, in that order; junction bases with no gene match: 8. CDR1 is ENHRY and CDR2 is SYGVKD in the germline V gene. The CDR3 region is CAISGLAGGSLYEQYF. The CDR3 region has the DNA TGTGCCATCAGCGGACTAGCGGGAGGTTCCTTATACGAGCAGTACTTC.

The chain links TRBV10-3 to TRBJ2-1; D is perhaps TRBD2 (6 bases). CDR3 length equals 12 residues. With 11 bases removed from V and 5 bases from J, the gap between germline ends came to 13 bases. Germline V gene data show CDR1 as ENHRY and CDR2 as SYGVKD. The CDR3 spells CAATSRNNEQFF. DNA of the CDR3: TGTGCCGCAACTAGCCGGAACAATGAGCAGTTCTTC.

This chain links TRBV29-1 with TRBJ2-1, with 9 positions matching TRBD2. J gave up 8 bases and V 6 bases, and 11 bases lay outside the gene matches. Germline CDR1 reads SQVTM; CDR2 reads ANQGSEA. The CDR3 has 14 amino acids. CDR3: CSVVGREGLDEQFF. DNA of the CDR3: TGCAGCGTCGTGGGGCGGGAGGGCCTAGATGAGCAGTTCTTC.

This chain uses TRBV27 with TRBJ1-2; D might be TRBD1 (5 bases). The V and J ends lost 4 bases and 6 bases respectively, with 12 bases between them. This CDR3 spans 13 amino acids. Germline CDR1 MNHEY, CDR2 SMNVEV (reference sequence). CDR3 nucleotide sequence: TGTGCCAGCAGTTCCAGGGCGTTCGATGGCTACACCTTC. This translates into CASSSRAFDGYTF.

The chain uses TRBV30 and TRBJ1-1; 8 positions agree with TRBD1. Germline V gene sequence: CDR1 GTSNPN, CDR2 SVGIG (reference sequence). The CDR3 runs to 19 residues. The V gene end was trimmed by 1 base and the J gene end by 0 bases; junction bases not matched to a gene: 16. The CDR3 DNA reads TGTGCCTGGAGTGAGGAACCCGGGACAGGAATATGGATGAACACTGAAGCTTTCTTT. It translates to CAWSEEPGTGIWMNTEAFF.

The gene calls are TRBV2 and TRBJ1-5; no reliable D call. The V gene's germline CDR1 is SNHLY and CDR2 FYNNEI. Trimming stripped 2 bases from V and 1 base from J, with 12 bases between. The CDR3 contains 16 residues. The CDR3 region is CASSEYQPGSNQPQHF. The DNA for the CDR3 is TGTGCCAGCAGTGAATATCAACCGGGGAGCAATCAGCCCCAGCATTTT.

The V and J genes are TRBV11-2 and TRBJ1-1, with a possible D match to TRBD1 (5 bases). Germline CDR1 and CDR2: SGHAT and FQNNGV. Deletions cut 3 bases from V and 3 bases from J, with 14 bases between. This CDR3 has 15 residues. CDR3 region: CASSFGGWGYTEAFF. In nucleotides, the CDR3 is TGTGCCAGCAGCTTTGGGGGATGGGGGTACACTGAAGCTTTCTTT.

The rearrangement uses TRBV7-9 and TRBJ2-1; unclear D gene. The germline V gene encodes CDR1 SEHNR and CDR2 FQNEAQ (reference sequence). The CDR3 covers 15 residues. V was pared by 5 bases and J by 0 bases, with 11 bases between. The CDR3 is CASSIRMYSYNEQFF. The CDR3 DNA reads TGTGCCAGCAGCATACGAATGTACTCCTACAATGAGCAGTTCTTC.

J is TRBJ2-7 and V is TRBV27, with D maybe TRBD2 (5 bases). The V gene lost 0 bases and the J gene lost 0 bases, with 12 bases spanning the gap. The CDR3 is 16 residues long. Looked up from germline, CDR1 is MNHEY and CDR2 is SMNVEV (reference sequence). The CDR3 DNA is TGTGCCAGCAGTTTATCCTCCGGGGAGAGCTCCTACGAGCAGTACTTC. Amino acids: CASSLSSGESSYEQYF.

The CDR3 spells CASSQEVLSPLTYNEQFF. The DNA for the CDR3 is TGTGCCAGCAGCCAAGAAGTACTGTCCCCCCTCACTTACAATGAGCAGTTCTTC. The rearrangement joins TRBV3-1 (or the pseudogene TRBV3-2) to TRBJ2-1; no firm D call. The CDR3 sequence is 18 residues long. Deletions cut 0 bases from V and 4 bases from J, with 19 bases between. Germline CDR1 and CDR2: LGHDT and YNNKEL (reference sequence).

The chain links TRBV9 to TRBJ1-6; D not resolved. Germline V gene lookup returns CDR1 SGDLS and CDR2 YYNGEE. This CDR3 is 15 amino acids long. V was clipped by 4 bases and J by 4 bases, with 12 bases between them. CDR3 sequence (DNA): TGTGCCAGCAGCCCCACGGCCAGATATAATTCACCCCTCCACTTT. It encodes CASSPTARYNSPLHF.

This chain joins TRBV7-9 and TRBJ2-5; possibly TRBD2 for D (5 bases). Germline V gene data show CDR1 as SEHNR and CDR2 as FQNEAQ (reference sequence). V gave up 5 bases and J gave up 1 base, with 11 bases separating them. The length of the CDR3 is 14 residues. In DNA, the CDR3 is TGTGCCAGCAGCACGGACGGACTCCAAGAGACCCAGTACTTC. Protein sequence: CASSTDGLQETQYF. The whole variable domain, remainder taken from reference TRBV7-9 and TRBJ2-5, is DTGVSQNPRHKITKRGQNVTFRCDPISEHNRLYWYRQTLGQGPEFLTYFQNEAQLEKSRLLSDRFSAERPKGSFSTLEIQRTEQGDSAMYLCASSTDGLQETQYFGPGTRLLVL.

The V and J genes are TRBV3-1 (or the pseudogene TRBV3-2) and TRBJ1-2; D unresolved. Trimming removed 1 base at V and 7 bases at J, with 10 bases between. Germline loops: CDR1 LGHDT, CDR2 YNNKEL (reference sequence). CDR3 length: 13 amino acids. The CDR3 loop is CASSQGLSLGYTF. DNA for the CDR3: TGTGCCAGCAGCCAAGGTCTCTCGCTTGGCTACACCTTC.

The chain couples TRBV4-1 to TRBJ1-2; D uncertain. The CDR3 has 14 amino acids. The germline V gene encodes CDR1 MGHRA and CDR2 YSYEKL. Trimming pared 4 bases from V and 2 bases from J, leaving 11 bases between. The CDR3 loop reads CASSPHVGNYGYTF. CDR3 nucleotide sequence: TGCGCCAGCAGCCCCCACGTGGGGAACTATGGCTACACCTTC.